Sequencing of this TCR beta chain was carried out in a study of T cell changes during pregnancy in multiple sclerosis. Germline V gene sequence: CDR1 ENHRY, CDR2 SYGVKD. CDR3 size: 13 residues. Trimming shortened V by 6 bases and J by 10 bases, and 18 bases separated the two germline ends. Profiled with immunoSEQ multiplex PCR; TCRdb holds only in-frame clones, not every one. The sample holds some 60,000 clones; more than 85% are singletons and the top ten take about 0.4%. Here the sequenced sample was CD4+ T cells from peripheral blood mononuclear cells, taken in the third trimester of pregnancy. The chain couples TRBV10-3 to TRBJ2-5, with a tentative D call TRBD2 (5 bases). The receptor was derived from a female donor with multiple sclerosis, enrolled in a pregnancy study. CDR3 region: CAISVRGSGDQYF. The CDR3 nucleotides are TGTGCCATCAGCGTTAGAGGGTCTGGGGACCAGTACTTC.